The rows below give T cell receptor beta chains drawn from one sample of a study of blood T cell repertoires in COVID-19. The repertoire was sequenced with immunoSEQ multiplex PCR; TCRdb's copy has only in-frame clones and lacks some. The sample holds about 240,000 clones; around 81% are singletons and the top ten take roughly 2%. The sequenced material came from peripheral blood. The receptors shown here come from a man aged 25-40 years who had recovered from COVID-19. CDR3s include the opening cysteine and the closing phenylalanine or tryptophan. The order of the fields is clone size, D gene, V gene, J gene, CDR3 protein, CDR3 DNA. The D gene is left open where the match is weak. Not every row has a clone size; where given, it reads once, few, many or a size class.

clone_size: -; d_call: TRBD1; v_call: TRBV9; j_call: TRBJ2-5; cdr3_aa: CASSETRTGNFETQYF; cdr3_nt: TGTGCCAGCAGTGAAACTAGGACAGGGAATTTCGAGACCCAGTACTTC
clone_size: -; d_call: -; v_call: TRBV19; j_call: TRBJ1-5; cdr3_aa: CASSYVGEVNQPQHF; cdr3_nt: TGTGCCAGTAGCTACGTAGGGGAAGTCAATCAGCCCCAGCATTTT
clone_size: -; d_call: TRBD1; v_call: TRBV18; j_call: TRBJ2-2; cdr3_aa: CASSPWDSKNTGELFF; cdr3_nt: TGTGCCAGCTCGCCATGGGACAGCAAAAACACCGGGGAGCTGTTTTTT
clone_size: -; d_call: -; v_call: TRBV3-1/TRBV3-2; j_call: TRBJ1-5; cdr3_aa: CASSLSPVRPQHF; cdr3_nt: TGTGCCAGCAGCCTGAGCCCGGTGCGGCCCCAGCATTTT
clone_size: -; d_call: -; v_call: TRBV4-2; j_call: TRBJ1-6; cdr3_aa: CASSHTDRSSNSPLHF; cdr3_nt: TGTGCCAGCAGCCACACCGACAGGTCCTCAAATTCACCCCTCCACTTT
clone_size: -; d_call: TRBD2; v_call: TRBV6-5; j_call: TRBJ2-1; cdr3_aa: CASRRGLASYNEQFF; cdr3_nt: TGTGCCAGCAGGAGGGGACTAGCGTCCTACAATGAGCAGTTCTTC
clone_size: -; d_call: -; v_call: TRBV10-3; j_call: TRBJ1-3; cdr3_aa: CAISESGQSGNTIYF; cdr3_nt: TGTGCCATCAGTGAATCCGGACAGTCTGGAAACACCATATATTTT
clone_size: once; d_call: -; v_call: TRBV5-4; j_call: TRBJ1-1; cdr3_aa: CASSSGLDRTEAFF; cdr3_nt: TGTGCCAGCAGCTCCGGCCTTGACAGGACTGAAGCTTTCTTT
clone_size: -; d_call: -; v_call: TRBV5-3; j_call: TRBJ2-5; cdr3_aa: CARSFKETQYF; cdr3_nt: TGTGCCAGAAGCTTTAAAGAGACCCAGTACTTC
clone_size: few; d_call: -; v_call: TRBV4-2; j_call: TRBJ1-5; cdr3_aa: CASSPHFTGIRNQPQHF; cdr3_nt: TGTGCCAGCAGCCCACATTTTACAGGGATTCGCAATCAGCCCCAGCATTTT
clone_size: -; d_call: -; v_call: TRBV19; j_call: TRBJ1-4; cdr3_aa: CASRDGGRWAEKLFF; cdr3_nt: TGTGCCAGCAGGGACGGGGGACGTTGGGCTGAAAAACTGTTTTTT
clone_size: -; d_call: -; v_call: TRBV5-1; j_call: TRBJ1-4; cdr3_aa: CASSMTVREKLFF; cdr3_nt: TGCGCCAGCAGCATGACAGTTCGTGAAAAACTGTTTTTT
clone_size: -; d_call: -; v_call: TRBV6-5; j_call: TRBJ2-5; cdr3_aa: CASSYSSGAQGTQYF; cdr3_nt: TGTGCCAGCAGTTACTCGAGTGGGGCTCAAGGGACCCAGTACTTC
clone_size: once; d_call: TRBD1; v_call: TRBV9; j_call: TRBJ1-4; cdr3_aa: CASSVGDSESVKLFF; cdr3_nt: TGTGCCAGCAGCGTTGGGGACAGTGAATCGGTAAAACTGTTTTTT
clone_size: -; d_call: -; v_call: TRBV6-6; j_call: TRBJ1-5; cdr3_aa: CASSYQGLGNQPQHF; cdr3_nt: TGTGCCAGCAGTTATCAGGGACTCGGCAATCAGCCCCAGCATTTT
clone_size: -; d_call: TRBD1; v_call: TRBV5-5; j_call: TRBJ2-5; cdr3_aa: CASSPTTGTGETQYF; cdr3_nt: TGTGCCAGCAGCCCGACGACAGGGACAGGAGAGACCCAGTACTTC
clone_size: -; d_call: -; v_call: TRBV27; j_call: TRBJ1-2; cdr3_aa: CASSQTGSGYTF; cdr3_nt: TGTGCCAGCAGTCAGACAGGCAGCGGCTACACCTTC
clone_size: -; d_call: -; v_call: TRBV15; j_call: TRBJ2-5; cdr3_aa: CATSRDLGGGFQETQYF; cdr3_nt: TGTGCCACCAGCAGAGATCTAGGAGGTGGGTTCCAAGAGACCCAGTACTTC
clone_size: -; d_call: TRBD2; v_call: TRBV7-3; j_call: TRBJ2-1; cdr3_aa: CASSSLAGGRYNEQFF; cdr3_nt: TGTGCCAGCAGCTCACTAGCGGGGGGCCGATACAATGAGCAGTTCTTC
clone_size: -; d_call: -; v_call: TRBV6-2/TRBV6-3; j_call: TRBJ1-3; cdr3_aa: CASSSDGVGGNTIYF; cdr3_nt: TGTGCCAGCAGCTCCGACGGGGTCGGTGGAAACACCATATATTTT
clone_size: -; d_call: -; v_call: TRBV7-8; j_call: TRBJ2-7; cdr3_aa: CASSFGGRSSYEQYF; cdr3_nt: TGTGCCAGCAGCTTTGGAGGCCGGAGCTCCTACGAGCAGTACTTC
clone_size: -; d_call: TRBD1; v_call: TRBV4-1; j_call: TRBJ2-4; cdr3_aa: CASSQVPGQGGNIQYF; cdr3_nt: TGCGCCAGCAGCCAGGTCCCGGGACAGGGGGGAAACATTCAGTACTTC
clone_size: -; d_call: TRBD1; v_call: TRBV3-1/TRBV3-2; j_call: TRBJ2-7; cdr3_aa: CASSQGTGREQYF; cdr3_nt: TGTGCCAGCAGCCAAGGGACAGGGCGTGAGCAGTACTTC